This T cell receptor (beta chain) was documented in a study of T cells in Graves' hyperthyroidism and ophthalmopathy. Study as a whole: The blood sample was taken at first diagnosis, before treatment began.

Amplified TCR beta CDR3 regions derived from RNA transcripts. An initial round of RT-PCR targeting the TCR CDR3 relied on the HTBI primer set. TCRdb reprocessed the multiplex PCR reads with MiXCR, giving one entry per CDR3 protein. In the table there are about 340,000 distinct CDR3 sequences, 20% to 25% of which are singletons. Trimming at V came to 3 bases and at J to 2 bases, leaving 1 base not matched to a gene. The CDR3 contains 14 residues. CDR1 is SNHLY, CDR2 FYNNEI, per germline. This clonotype occurred many times. Antigen specificity is unknown. Findings and limits, study-wide: Within blood appeared most thyroid clonotypes that had expanded above 0.001.

Stable Graves' hyperthyroidism denoted no ophthalmopathy progression over 18 months. Exclusion followed for patients with uncontrolled infection, other autoimmune disease, pregnancy or lactation. Sequencing used blood. The receptor was derived from a woman aged 45-60 years with Graves' hyperthyroidism. The chain has TRBV2 and TRBJ1-1, with 9 bases identical to TRBD1. The CDR3 DNA sequence: TGTGCCAGCAGTGAGGGACAGGGAAACACTGAAGCTTTCTTT. Translated, it gives CASSEGQGNTEAFF.